This T cell receptor (beta chain) was sequenced for a study of PD-1 blockade in classical Hodgkin lymphoma. V lost 5 bases and J lost 2, with 12 bases in between. The CDR3 extends over 14 amino acids. Looked up from germline, CDR1 is SGHDN and CDR2 is FVKESK. Regarding time point: cycle 4 day 1 (C4D1), after more than five weeks of nivolumab. Brentuximab vedotin exposure varied, and every patient relapsed after autologous stem cell transplantation. Investigators isolated CD4+ T cells from thawed PBMCs through magnetic negative selection. This clone was counted a few times. Method: immunoSEQ multiplex PCR; TCRdb's copy keeps in-frame clones and lacks some. This sample carries approximately 10,000 clones, 80% to 85% of them seen once, and the ten largest clones take about 1.5%.

Sequencing used CD4+ T cells from blood, obtained before the fourth cycle of nivolumab. The chain uses TRBV14 and TRBJ1-1, with D unresolved. This sequence was found in a human donor with classical Hodgkin lymphoma. CDR3 coding DNA: TGTGCCAGCAGCTCCCGTCCAGTAAACACTGAAGCTTTCTTT. This gives the protein CASSSRPVNTEAFF.